These 18 T cell receptor beta chains were all obtained from the same sample, sequenced in a study of Ad26.COV2.S vaccination and SARS-CoV-2 variants. Here immunoSEQ multiplex PCR was the method, and the copy in TCRdb shows in-frame clones only, minus some. The table has more than 300,000 clones, just over 85% seen once. The treatment is: approximately 18 received Ad26.COV2.S at low or high dose, single or two shots; about five received placebo; per-sample allocation not given. Collection of the samples took place on day 63 after the first injection of vaccine or placebo. The sample was peripheral blood, taken in a trial of Ad26.COV2.S vaccine versus placebo. The receptors come from a person between 18 and 59 years old who received the Ad26.COV2.S COVID-19 vaccine or a placebo.

J is TRBJ2-5 and V is TRBV5-4; 12 bases map to TRBD2. V shed 1 base and J 1 base; nucleotides not matched to a gene: 2. CDR1 and CDR2 from the germline V gene are SGHNT and YYREEE (reference sequence). There are 16 residues in the CDR3. As DNA, the CDR3 is TGTGCCAGCAGCTTGCGGACTAGCGGGGCCCAAGAGACCCAGTACTTC. It translates to CASSLRTSGAQETQYF.

The rearrangement links TRBV2 to TRBJ1-5, with D perhaps matching TRBD1 (6 bases). The CDR3 covers 17 residues. CDR1 SNHLY and CDR2 FYNNEI come from the germline V gene. V gave up 6 bases and J gave up 3 bases, with 21 bases separating them. CDR3 amino acids: CASRAMTGRGFNQPQHF. For the CDR3, the DNA is TGTGCCAGCAGAGCAATGACAGGTAGGGGATTCAATCAGCCCCAGCATTTT.

This chain connects TRBV7-8 to TRBJ2-6; 8 nucleotides line up with TRBD2. The CDR3 is made up of 19 amino acids. Germline CDR1 and CDR2: SGHVS and FQNEAQ. V trimming: 1 base; J trimming: 0 bases; junction bases outside the gene matches: 8. The CDR3 region has the DNA TGTGCCAGCAGCTTAGTATGGCGGGGGGCGAGCTCTGGGGCCAACGTCCTGACTTTC. The encoded protein is CASSLVWRGASSGANVLTF.

This clone was found a few times. Other DNA sequences in this specimen translate into the identical CDR3. This chain links TRBV19 with TRBJ1-1, with 7 bases aligning to TRBD1. The CDR3 contains 13 residues. J lost 2 bases, V lost 8 bases, and 5 bases had no gene match. In germline, CDR1 is LNHDA, CDR2 SQIVND (reference sequence). The CDR3 sequence is CASARGRNTEAFF. CDR3 sequence (DNA): TGTGCCAGTGCTAGGGGGCGAAACACTGAAGCTTTCTTT.

V and J are TRBV30 and TRBJ1-6, with D possibly being TRBD1 (6 bases). V lost 1 base to trimming and J lost 10 bases, with 17 bases between them. This CDR3 spans 15 amino acids. The germline CDR1 and CDR2 sequences are GTSNPN and SVGIG (reference sequence). The CDR3 spells CAWSGPTRGGSPLHF. The CDR3 nucleotides read TGTGCCTGGAGTGGCCCTACCAGGGGAGGGTCACCCCTCCACTTT.

The chain is built from TRBV27 and TRBJ2-4, with 8 bases fitting TRBD2. J was trimmed by 3 bases and V by 6 bases; bases with no gene match: 7. This CDR3 has 15 residues. Germline V gene sequence: CDR1 MNHEY, CDR2 SMNVEV (reference sequence). In nucleotides, the CDR3 is TGTGCCAGCAGCCCCGGGGGGGGGCGCAAAAACATTCAGTACTTC. Translation: CASSPGGGRKNIQYF.

The CDR3 reads CASSYSGSRETQYF. Here the CDR3 DNA reads TGTGCCAGCAGTTACTCGGGTAGCAGGGAGACCCAGTACTTC. The chain carries TRBV6-5 and TRBJ2-5; D is undetermined. Trimming left V 0 bases short and J 5 bases short, with 10 bases between. Germline V gene sequence: CDR1 MNHEY, CDR2 SVGAGI. This CDR3 region has 14 residues.

This chain links TRBV19 with TRBJ1-1; 8 positions match TRBD1. Germline CDR1 reads LNHDA; CDR2 reads SQIVND (reference sequence). V trimming: 11 bases; J trimming: 1 base; junction bases outside the gene matches: 3. The CDR3 runs to 12 residues. CDR3 residues: CAAGQGNTEAFF. DNA of the CDR3: TGTGCCGCCGGACAGGGGAACACTGAAGCTTTCTTT.

V usage is TRBV9 and J usage is TRBJ2-7; possibly TRBD2 for D (6 bases). Trimming took 0 bases from V and 7 from J, leaving 14 bases between them. The CDR3 runs to 14 residues. Germline V gene data show CDR1 as SGDLS and CDR2 as YYNGEE. The CDR3 nucleotides read TGTGCCAGCAGCGTAGAGGAGGGTCGTGGGGAGCAGTACTTC. Protein: CASSVEEGRGEQYF.

J is TRBJ1-2 and V is TRBV11-2; 12 bases agree with TRBD1. J gave up 6 bases and V 4 bases, and 3 bases lay outside the gene matches. The CDR3 is 14 amino acids. Germline V gene sequence: CDR1 SGHAT, CDR2 FQNNGV. The chain's CDR3 is CASSSGQGANGYTF. Written as DNA, the CDR3 is TGTGCCAGCAGCTCGGGACAGGGGGCTAATGGCTACACCTTC.

The table lists this clone with a few counts. The chain joins TRBV19 to TRBJ2-7; tentatively, D is TRBD1 (6 bases). V was shortened by 3 bases and J by 8 bases, with 26 bases between the two germline ends. The CDR3 is 17 residues long. In germline, CDR1 is LNHDA, CDR2 SQIVND (reference sequence). CDR3 DNA: TGTGCCAGTAGTATTGGATTAATGGGGCAGGGACAACGACAGCAGTACTTC. Encoded protein: CASSIGLMGQGQRQQYF.

The chain carries TRBV18 and TRBJ2-7; 9 nucleotides match TRBD2. The CDR3 is 17 amino acids. Trimming cost V 1 base and J 0 bases; bases outside gene matches: 7. Germline CDR1 reads KGHSH; CDR2 reads LQKENI. In DNA, the CDR3 is TGTGCCAGCTCACCACGCTTAAGCGGGGGGCTCTCCTACGAGCAGTACTTC. It specifies CASSPRLSGGLSYEQYF.

The chain combines TRBV2 with TRBJ1-1; D remains unclear. Germline lookup yields CDR1 SNHLY and CDR2 FYNNEI. The germline V and J ends were trimmed by 8 bases and 0 bases, with 10 bases remaining between them. The CDR3 is 13 amino acids. In DNA form, the CDR3 reads TGTGCCAGCCAGGTGGAGGTGAACACTGAAGCTTTCTTT. It yields the protein CASQVEVNTEAFF.

V and J are TRBV20-1 and TRBJ1-1; 8 bases map to TRBD1. The germline gives CDR1 DFQATT, CDR2 SNEGSKA (reference sequence). The CDR3 extends over 15 amino acids. The junction had 11 bases not matched to a gene; V was cut back by 4 bases and J by 4 bases. The CDR3 region is CSATENRGSGTEAFF. DNA for the CDR3: TGCAGTGCTACTGAAAACAGGGGGTCGGGCACTGAAGCTTTCTTT.

This CDR3 reads CAWSDGFASWTQYF. CDR3 DNA sequence: TGTGCCTGGAGCGATGGCTTCGCGTCGTGGACCCAGTACTTC. The chain carries TRBV30 and TRBJ2-5; no firm D call. CDR3 length: 14 amino acids. Germline-derived CDR1 and CDR2 are GTSNPN and SVGIG (reference sequence). V was pared by 3 bases and J by 7 bases, with 18 bases between. The entire variable domain, with the rest obtained from reference TRBV30 and TRBJ2-5, is as follows: SQTIHQWPATLVQPVGSPLSLECTVEGTSNPNLYWYRQAAGRGLQLLFYSVGIGQISSEVPQNLSASRPQDRQFILSSKKLLLSDSGFYLCAWSDGFASWTQYFGPGTRLLVL.

The chain carries TRBV2 and TRBJ2-5; D gene unclear. V was clipped by 2 bases and J by 7 bases, with 5 bases between them. Germline CDR1 SNHLY, CDR2 FYNNEI. CDR3 length: 11 amino acids. Here the CDR3 reads CASSEMGTQYF. CDR3 coding DNA: TGTGCCAGCAGTGAAATGGGGACCCAGTACTTC.

This rearrangement joins TRBV6-2 or TRBV6-3 to TRBJ2-3; D not certain. Trimming cost V 2 bases and J 3 bases, with 9 bases left between them. CDR1 MNHEY and CDR2 SVGEGT come from the germline V gene. The CDR3 is 14 amino acids. Here the CDR3 DNA reads TGTGCCAGCAGTTACGGGCCGTTTACAGATACGCAGTATTTT. This gives the protein CASSYGPFTDTQYF.

V and J are TRBV12-3 or TRBV12-4 and TRBJ1-2; D unclear. The CDR3 spans 13 residues. V was cut by 2 bases and J by 5 bases, with 9 bases left in between. This CDR3 reads CASSLNQGYGYTF. The CDR3 coding sequence is TGTGCCAGCAGTTTAAACCAAGGGTATGGCTACACCTTC.